The clone carrying this TCR beta chain was recorded many times. This entry comes from a study of identical twins. V was clipped by 1 base and J by 2 bases, with 13 bases between them. CDR1 SGHTA and CDR2 FQGNSA come from the germline V gene. The CDR3 extends over 16 amino acids. One entry per CDR3 protein, called by TCRdb with MiXCR from the 5' RACE reads. Of around 690,000 distinct CDR3 sequences in the sample, over 20% are singletons; the top ten hold 4% to 4.5%. A further study also used this sample, focusing on T cells expressing NK-cell markers. That source reports: Six or seven donors carried dominant NKG2C+ clonotypes that made up roughly 1.0-7.5% of their CD8+ T cells. The study left the HCMV specificity of expanded NKG2C+ T cell clones unresolved.

V is TRBV7-2 and J is TRBJ2-3, with D perhaps given as TRBD1 or TRBD2 (5 bases each). Sequencing was done on a sample of PBMCs. The sequence came from a woman younger than 35 in good health. The CDR3 is CASSLVGGASTDTQYF. CDR3 bases: TGTGCCAGCAGCTTAGTTGGGGGAGCGTCCACAGATACGCAGTATTTT.